This paragraph covers one T cell receptor (beta chain) sequence. The sample is drawn from a study of cytomegalovirus exposure and HLA in healthy donors. The wider study: For the roughly 400 genotyped donors, 75% to 90% fell within the Caucasian-associated ancestry cluster.

This CDR3 is 14 amino acids long. V was shortened by 7 bases and J by 4 bases, with 13 bases between the two germline ends. Germline V gene lookup returns CDR1 SNHLY and CDR2 FYNNEI. PCR employed 60 Vbeta and 13 Jbeta primers. Profiled with immunoSEQ multiplex PCR; TCRdb holds only in-frame clones, not every one. The table includes 200,000 to 250,000 clones, 75% to 85% detected once. This chain joins TRBV2 and TRBJ2-2, with D possibly matching TRBD2 (6 bases). Sequenced material: PBMCs. This clonotype was obtained from a woman aged 55-69 years in good health and CMV-seropositive. CDR3 region: CASTGRGRTGELFF. DNA of the CDR3: TGTGCCAGCACCGGGAGAGGGCGCACCGGGGAGCTGTTTTTT.